These 23 T cell receptor beta chains were all obtained from the same sample, sequenced in a study of blood T cell repertoires in COVID-19. Sequencing used immunoSEQ multiplex PCR; TCRdb keeps in-frame clones, though not all of them. Found here are 100,000 to 150,000 clones, approximately 90% of them singletons; the top ten hold roughly 7.6%. Sequenced: peripheral blood. The receptor set was obtained from a man aged 45-60 years with acute or convalescent COVID-19.

The chain couples TRBV4-1 to TRBJ2-1; D possibly corresponds to TRBD2 (5 bases). The CDR3 extends over 15 amino acids. Deletions cut 0 bases from V and 3 bases from J, with 9 bases between. The germline gives CDR1 MGHRA, CDR2 YSYEKL. This CDR3 is CASSQDSSGYNEQFF. CDR3 nucleotide sequence: TGCGCCAGCAGCCAAGATAGCAGCGGCTACAATGAGCAGTTCTTC.

The chain uses TRBV18 and TRBJ1-5; D not resolved. Per the germline V gene, CDR1 is KGHSH and CDR2 is LQKENI. The CDR3 is made up of 13 amino acids. V lost 3 bases, J lost 4 bases, and 7 bases lay in between. The CDR3 DNA reads as TGTGCCAGCTCACCGGGCCCTAATCAGCCCCAGCATTTT. As protein: CASSPGPNQPQHF.

V is TRBV4-1 and J is TRBJ1-2; 8 bases agree with TRBD1. Germline loops: CDR1 MGHRA, CDR2 YSYEKL. Germline trimming cut 4 bases from V and 4 bases from J; bases unmatched to any gene: 17. The length of the CDR3 is 18 residues. CDR3 DNA sequence: TGCGCCAGCAGCCGCGACGGGACAGGTAGTTCCCTTATCTATGGCTACACCTTC. As protein: CASSRDGTGSSLIYGYTF.

V gene TRBV18 combines with J gene TRBJ2-7, with a tentative D call TRBD1 (5 bases). There are 14 residues in the CDR3. V was pared by 2 bases and J by 4 bases, with 12 bases between. CDR1 and CDR2 (germline): KGHSH, LQKENI. In nucleotides, the CDR3 is TGTGCCAGCTCACCATTGGACACAGGATACGAGCAGTACTTC. This translates into CASSPLDTGYEQYF.

The chain recombines TRBV28 with TRBJ1-2; D gene uncertain. This CDR3 is 10 amino acids long. V was cut by 4 bases and J by 8 bases, with 5 bases left in between. Germline V lookup: CDR1 MDHEN, CDR2 SYDVKM. CDR3: CASSSRGYTF. In nucleotides, the CDR3 is TGTGCCAGCAGTTCCAGGGGCTACACCTTC.

This chain joins TRBV4-1 and TRBJ2-1; D may be TRBD1 (6 bases). Germline CDR1 and CDR2: MGHRA and YSYEKL. This CDR3 has 13 residues. V lost 0 bases to trimming and J lost 15 bases, with 15 bases between them. CDR3 residues: CASSQDGGGPRFF. DNA of the CDR3: TGCGCCAGCAGCCAAGATGGGGGCGGGCCGAGGTTCTTC.

The chain carries TRBV2 and TRBJ1-2; 8 bases are shared with TRBD1. The germline gives CDR1 SNHLY, CDR2 FYNNEI. The junction had 9 bases not matched to a gene; V was cut back by 7 bases and J by 5 bases. The CDR3 is made up of 14 amino acids. The CDR3 sequence: CASITGQGRYGYTF. CDR3 sequence (DNA): TGTGCCAGCATTACTGGACAGGGTAGATATGGCTACACCTTC.

This clone turned up a few times. The V and J genes are TRBV19 and TRBJ1-5; D not resolved. CDR3 length: 15 residues. V gave up 7 bases and J gave up 3 bases, with 16 bases separating them. CDR1 is LNHDA, CDR2 SQIVND, per germline (reference sequence). CDR3 amino acids: CASTLRPQYNQPQHF. In nucleotides, the CDR3 is TGTGCCAGTACCCTAAGGCCACAGTACAATCAGCCCCAGCATTTT.

This rearrangement joins TRBV30 to TRBJ1-6, with D hard to call. The V end was cut by 8 bases, the J end by 8 bases, with 16 bases between. Per the germline V gene, CDR1 is GTSNPN and CDR2 is SVGIG (reference sequence). The CDR3 length is 13 residues. The CDR3 bases are TGTGCCGGAGCCGGCGGAGAACATTCACCCCTCCACTTT. Translated: CAGAGGEHSPLHF.

In this sample, this clone turned up a few times. The gene calls are TRBV5-4 and TRBJ2-5; the match to TRBD2 covers 15 bases. V shed 4 bases and J 4 bases; nucleotides not matched to a gene: 2. Germline V gene lookup returns CDR1 SGHNT and CDR2 YYREEE (reference sequence). The CDR3 contains 15 residues. CDR3 nucleotides: TGTGCCAGCAGCCCGGGACTAGCGGGAGGAGAGACCCAGTACTTC. Translated, it gives CASSPGLAGGETQYF.

The chain is built from TRBV29-1 and TRBJ1-5, with 8 bases identical to TRBD1. The CDR3 has 14 amino acids. The junction had 5 bases not matched to a gene; V was cut back by 5 bases and J by 2 bases. Germline V gives CDR1 SQVTM, CDR2 ANQGSEA. The CDR3 spells CSVRTGRRNQPQHF. The CDR3 DNA reads TGCAGCGTTCGGACAGGGCGTCGCAATCAGCCCCAGCATTTT. The full variable domain, in which reference TRBV29-1 and TRBJ1-5 provide the parts outside the CDR3, is SAVISQKPSRDICQRGTSLTIQCQVDSQVTMMFWYRQQPGQSLTLIATANQGSEATYESGFVIDKFPISRPNLTFSTLTVSNMSPEDSSIYLCSVRTGRRNQPQHFGDGTRLSIL.

The rearrangement uses TRBV5-4 and TRBJ2-1, with 10 bases aligning to TRBD2. Germline CDR1 reads SGHNT; CDR2 reads YYREEE (reference sequence). V was clipped by 4 bases and J by 1 base; unmatched bases: 8. This CDR3 is 17 amino acids long. CDR3 amino acids: CASSPEVAGGSYNEQFF. The CDR3 DNA reads as TGTGCCAGCAGCCCGGAGGTAGCGGGAGGTTCCTACAATGAGCAGTTCTTC.

Turning to this clone: The junction does not match germline at one end; this may be a read error. The gene calls are TRBV25-1 and TRBJ1-2; 9 bases match TRBD1. The CDR3 has 14 amino acids. Germline CDR1 reads MGHDK; CDR2 reads SYGVNS. CDR3 in DNA: TGTGCCAGAAGTGACCCTGGGACAGGGAGAGGCTACACCTTC. Its translation: CARSDPGTGRGYTF.

The rearrangement links TRBV18 to TRBJ1-4; D is undetermined. The germline V gene has CDR1 KGHSH and CDR2 LQKENI. This CDR3 comprises 15 residues. Trimming removed 2 bases from V and 8 bases from J, with 15 bases in between. The CDR3, as DNA: TGTGCCAGCTCACCATTGGCCGGGAGTGAGGAAAAACTGTTTTTT. Residues: CASSPLAGSEEKLFF.

This chain uses TRBV5-1 with TRBJ2-2; D may be TRBD2 (5 bases). The V and J ends lost 0 bases and 6 bases respectively, with 6 bases between them. The germline gives CDR1 SGHRS, CDR2 YFSETQ. The CDR3 runs to 13 residues. CDR3 in amino acids: CASSLDGAGELFF. The CDR3 region has the DNA TGCGCCAGCAGCTTGGACGGGGCCGGGGAGCTGTTTTTT.

This chain links TRBV5-1 with TRBJ2-7; no reliable D call. V was clipped by 0 bases and J by 3 bases, with 4 bases between them. CDR3 size: 12 residues. Germline lookup yields CDR1 SGHRS and CDR2 YFSETQ. In nucleotides, the CDR3 is TGCGCCAGCAGCTTGGACGGCTACGAGCAGTACTTC. Translating it yields CASSLDGYEQYF.

The V and J genes are TRBV14 and TRBJ2-7; D unresolved. V was trimmed by 2 bases and J by 4 bases, leaving 6 bases between them. Germline lookup yields CDR1 SGHDN and CDR2 FVKESK. The CDR3 has 12 amino acids. The CDR3 spells CASSQSRYEQYF. CDR3 sequence (DNA): TGTGCCAGCAGCCAATCTAGGTACGAGCAGTACTTC. Together with reference TRBV14 and TRBJ2-7, the CDR3 gives the full variable domain: EAGVTQFPSHSVIEKGQTVTLRCDPISGHDNLYWYRRVMGKEIKFLLHFVKESKQDESGMPNNRFLAERTGGTYSTLKVQPAELEDSGVYFCASSQSRYEQYFGPGTRLTVT.

V gene TRBV11-3 combines with J gene TRBJ2-1, with 11 positions matching TRBD2. CDR1 is SGHNT and CDR2 is YENEEA in the germline V gene. Trimming took 4 bases from V and 2 from J; bases not matched to a gene: 7. The CDR3 has 17 amino acids. The CDR3 here is CASSSSIAGGTYNEQFF. The CDR3 nucleotides read TGTGCCAGCAGCTCCAGCATAGCGGGAGGGACCTACAATGAGCAGTTCTTC.

This chain joins TRBV9 and TRBJ2-7; 7 bases fit TRBD2. V lost 4 bases to trimming and J lost 6 bases; unmatched junction nucleotides: 7. Germline CDR1 is SGDLS and CDR2 is YYNGEE. This CDR3 is built from 13 residues. CDR3 bases: TGTGCCAGCAGCCCCCAGCGGGGAAGCGAGCAGTACTTC. This translates into CASSPQRGSEQYF.

This chain connects TRBV6-5 to TRBJ1-5; 7 nucleotides match TRBD1. The germline CDR1 and CDR2 sequences are MNHEY and SVGAGI. The V gene end was trimmed by 6 bases and the J gene end by 0 bases; junction bases not matched to a gene: 5. This CDR3 region has 15 residues. This CDR3 is CASRGTVNSNQPQHF. CDR3 nucleotides: TGTGCCAGCAGAGGGACAGTTAATAGCAATCAGCCCCAGCATTTT.

This chain links TRBV2 with TRBJ1-5, with TRBD1 matching 7 bases. Looked up from germline, CDR1 is SNHLY and CDR2 is FYNNEI. J lost 5 bases, V lost 7 bases, and 11 bases had no gene match. The CDR3 consists of 15 residues. CDR3 nucleotides: TGTGCCAGCACGAGGACTCTCACAGGGGATCAGCCCCAGCATTTT. Amino acids: CASTRTLTGDQPQHF.

V usage is TRBV6-2 or TRBV6-3 and J usage is TRBJ2-7; the D is unclear. In germline, CDR1 is MNHEY, CDR2 SVGEGT. The CDR3 covers 14 residues. The ends were cut back, 2 bases at V and 3 bases at J, with 11 bases in the middle. For the CDR3, the DNA is TGTGCCAGCAGTTACCCGCCAGCGCGCTACGAGCAGTACTTC. Amino acids: CASSYPPARYEQYF.

V and J are TRBV7-8 and TRBJ1-2; D ambiguous. The V gene's germline CDR1 is SGHVS and CDR2 FQNEAQ. With 5 bases removed from V and 4 bases from J, the gap between germline ends came to 8 bases. This CDR3 has 12 amino acids. The CDR3 sequence: CASSPHSYGYTF. CDR3 DNA sequence: TGTGCCAGCAGCCCTCACTCCTATGGCTACACCTTC.